This passage covers 27 T cell receptor beta chains from one sample sequenced in a study of spatial heterogeneity in lung cancer (dated by TCRdb to the late 2010s). The library was built by means of 5' RACE. These reads were obtained on a NextSeq 500. The raw public reads went through TCRdb reprocessing: fastp at Q25, MiXCR clone calling, in-frame beta chains kept. Under each unique CDR3 protein, matching rows form one entry showing the most common genes and DNA. The sample table holds about 13,000 distinct CDR3 sequences, of which about 5.1% were seen once. Less than 45% of the sample is taken by the ten largest. The time point label for this specimen denotes: sample taken at primary tumor resection. Whole RNA extracted from tumor and nontumor lung tissue, or from cryopreserved PBMC samples, was used for TCR sequencing without cell sorting. The input for sequencing was lung tumor tissue, taken at surgery. All receptors derive from a human donor with early-stage non-small cell lung cancer.

This clonotype was seen repeatedly, ten times or more. A library prepared for alpha chains yielded this beta chain as an off-target read; its size is of little meaning. V gene TRBV6-5 combines with J gene TRBJ2-7; TRBD1 matches at 7 bases. This CDR3 comprises 12 residues. With V trimmed by 5 bases and J by 6 bases, 4 bases remained unmatched. The germline V gene encodes CDR1 MNHEY and CDR2 SVGAGI. The CDR3 sequence is CASSRRGLEQYF. The CDR3 DNA reads as TGTGCCAGCAGTCGAAGGGGGCTCGAGCAGTACTTC.

This clonotype was detected ten times or more. Being off target in a library aimed at alpha chains, this beta chain has a size of little meaning. The rearrangement joins TRBV4-1 to TRBJ1-2; D call uncertain. The CDR3 totals 15 residues. Germline V CDR1 and CDR2: MGHRA, YSYEKL. Trimming removed 1 base from V and 6 bases from J, with 15 bases in between. CDR3 bases: TGCGCCAGCAGCCAAGTTTCCAGCCTTGGGGATGGCTACACCTTC. Protein product: CASSQVSSLGDGYTF.

This clonotype has at least ten counts. This beta chain slipped into a library made for alpha chains as a stray read, so its size is not meaningful. The V call is TRBV5-1, the J call TRBJ2-2; tentatively, D is TRBD1 or TRBD2 (6 bases each). The CDR3 extends over 18 amino acids. V shed 2 bases and J shed 5 bases, with 22 bases lying between them. In germline, CDR1 is SGHRS, CDR2 YFSETQ. The CDR3 nucleotides read TGCGCCAGCAGCTTAACCCCGGGGGCGGGGCCGGGAACCGGGGAGCTGTTTTTT. This gives the protein CASSLTPGAGPGTGELFF.

This clonotype was seen many times. Because this beta chain is a stray read in a library intended to capture alpha chains, its abundance should not be given much weight. The rearrangement uses TRBV7-9 and TRBJ2-3; D remains unclear. CDR3 length: 12 amino acids. Germline V lookup: CDR1 SEHNR, CDR2 FQNEAQ (reference sequence). V was shortened by 6 bases and J by 9 bases, with 13 bases between the two germline ends. CDR3 amino acids: CASSLRMVTQYF. CDR3 nucleotide sequence: TGTGCCAGCAGTTTAAGGATGGTGACGCAGTATTTT.

In this sample, this clonotype turned up many times. This beta chain lies outside the target of a library built for alpha chains; its clone size means little. The chain employs TRBV12-3 or TRBV12-4 and TRBJ2-5, with 9 bases fitting TRBD1. The CDR3 has 15 amino acids. J was trimmed by 4 bases and V by 10 bases; bases with no gene match: 13. CDR3 region: CAIAGTGRRAETQYF. DNA of the CDR3: TGTGCCATCGCCGGGACAGGGAGAAGAGCAGAGACCCAGTACTTC.

This clonotype was observed many times. This beta chain turned up in a library designed for alpha chains; as an off-target read, its abundance says little. The CDR3 sequence: CASSYIRLAGTDTQYF. The CDR3 DNA sequence: TGTGCCAGCAGTTATATCCGACTAGCGGGCACAGATACGCAGTATTTT. The V call is TRBV6-2 or TRBV6-3, the J call TRBJ2-3; 9 positions agree with TRBD2. CDR3 length equals 16 residues. Trimming took 3 bases from V and 1 from J; bases not matched to a gene: 5. Germline V gene data show CDR1 as MNHEY and CDR2 as SVGEGT.

Concerning this clonotype: Found in a library prepared for alpha chains, this beta chain is an off-target read, and its abundance has little meaning. V gene TRBV18 combines with J gene TRBJ2-3, with D maybe TRBD2 (6 bases). CDR3 length: 16 amino acids. Trimming cost V 0 bases and J 1 base, with 11 bases left between them. The V gene's germline CDR1 is KGHSH and CDR2 LQKENI. The CDR3 sequence: CASSPPTGAGTDTQYF. CDR3 DNA sequence: TGTGCCAGCTCACCACCGACGGGAGCTGGCACAGATACGCAGTATTTT.

This clonotype was seen at least ten times. As an off-target read in a library built for alpha chains, this beta chain has a frequency of little significance. The chain couples TRBV7-3 to TRBJ2-2; TRBD1 matches 7 bases. The CDR3 consists of 16 residues. CDR1 and CDR2 (germline): SGHTA, FQGTGA. J gave up 1 base and V 5 bases, and 7 bases lay outside the gene matches. Here the CDR3 DNA reads TGTGCCAGCAGCCGTACCGGGACAGAGAACACCGGGGAGCTGTTTTTT. It translates to CASSRTGTENTGELFF.

Many counts were recorded for this clonotype. This beta chain is a stray read from a library made for alpha chains; its abundance is not meaningful. The chain is built from TRBV3-1 and TRBJ1-3; no clear D. The CDR3 is 13 residues long. With 3 bases removed from V and 3 bases from J, the gap between germline ends came to 6 bases. Germline V gene sequence: CDR1 LGHDT, CDR2 YNNKEL (reference sequence). The CDR3 DNA sequence: TGTGCCAGCAGCCAGGGGATTGGAAACACCATATATTTT. It codes for CASSQGIGNTIYF.

This clonotype occurred many times. This beta chain is an unintended read in a library built for alpha chains; its size means little. In DNA form, the CDR3 reads TGCAGTGCCGGGACCGGACCCAACTATGGCTACACCTTC. This codes for CSAGTGPNYGYTF. The chain links TRBV20-1 to TRBJ1-2; TRBD1 might be the D (5 bases). The germline V gene encodes CDR1 DFQATT and CDR2 SNEGSKA (reference sequence). V lost 6 bases to trimming and J lost 2 bases, with 13 bases between them. CDR3 length: 13 residues.

This clonotype was counted ten times or more. This beta chain is off target for a library built for alpha chains, so its abundance means little. V and J are TRBV29-1 and TRBJ2-7, with D unresolved. The germline V and J ends were trimmed by 7 bases and 6 bases, with 10 bases remaining between them. The length of the CDR3 is 10 residues. The germline gives CDR1 SQVTM, CDR2 ANQGSEA. The CDR3 here is CSARMGEQYF. The CDR3 nucleotides are TGCAGCGCCAGGATGGGCGAGCAGTACTTC.

In this sample, this clonotype turned up many times. With the library built for alpha chains, this beta chain is off target and its frequency is not meaningful. The chain employs TRBV6-2 or TRBV6-3 and TRBJ2-7; TRBD1 might be the D (5 bases). Trimming pared 2 bases from V and 3 bases from J, leaving 8 bases between. The CDR3 covers 13 residues. The germline V gene has CDR1 MNHEY and CDR2 SVGEGT. The CDR3 DNA reads as TGTGCCAGCAGTTACAGGGGCTACTACGAGCAGTACTTC. This sequence encodes CASSYRGYYEQYF.

This clonotype was seen more than once but under ten times. The library was prepared for alpha chains; this beta chain is a stray read, so its frequency means little. This sequence joins TRBV2 and TRBJ1-4; weak D call: TRBD1 (6 bases). Trimming pared 6 bases from V and 2 bases from J, leaving 19 bases between. The germline gives CDR1 SNHLY, CDR2 FYNNEI. This CDR3 region has 17 residues. The CDR3 DNA reads TGTGCCAGCAGAAGGGGGGGGACGGCTGGGACTAATGAAAAACTGTTTTTT. As protein: CASRRGGTAGTNEKLFF.

As for this clonotype: The library was designed around alpha chains, so this beta chain is a stray read whose abundance carries little weight. The chain employs TRBV6-2 or TRBV6-3 and TRBJ1-1, with TRBD1 matching over 8 bases. The CDR3 consists of 12 residues. CDR1 is MNHEY, CDR2 SVGEGT, per germline. V lost 4 bases and J lost 7; bases outside the gene matches: 2. The CDR3 region is CASSLDRVEAFF. The CDR3 coding sequence is TGTGCCAGCAGTTTGGACAGGGTTGAAGCTTTCTTT.

This clonotype was seen repeatedly, ten times or more. This beta chain was picked up by a library intended for alpha chains and is off target, so its count carries little meaning. The rearrangement links TRBV2 to TRBJ2-1; no clear D gene. V was pared by 3 bases and J by 0 bases, with 15 bases between. The CDR3 is 17 residues long. The germline gives CDR1 SNHLY, CDR2 FYNNEI. This CDR3 reads CASSDPPGRASYNEQFF. The CDR3 DNA follows: TGTGCCAGCAGTGATCCCCCCGGACGTGCCTCCTACAATGAGCAGTTCTTC. Supplemented by reference TRBV2 and TRBJ2-1, the full variable domain reads EPEVTQTPSHQVTQMGQEVILRCVPISNHLYFYWYRQILGQKVEFLVSFYNNEISEKSEIFDDQFSVERPDGSNFTLKIRSTKLEDSAMYFCASSDPPGRASYNEQFFGPGTRLTVL.

In this sample, this clonotype turned up many times. This beta chain represents an off-target read in a library built for alpha chains; its size is of limited meaning. This chain links TRBV29-1 with TRBJ2-1; D gene unclear. Looked up from germline, CDR1 is SQVTM and CDR2 is ANQGSEA. Trimming shortened V by 4 bases and J by 0 bases, and 10 bases separated the two germline ends. This CDR3 has 14 amino acids. CDR3 protein: CSVVGVSSYNEQFF. CDR3 DNA sequence: TGCAGCGTTGTTGGGGTGAGCTCCTACAATGAGCAGTTCTTC.

This clonotype was seen a few times. The library was prepared for alpha chains; this beta chain is a stray read, so its frequency means little. V usage is TRBV6-2 or TRBV6-3 and J usage is TRBJ2-5; D ambiguous. Trimming removed 10 bases from V and 0 bases from J, with 12 bases in between. Germline V gene lookup returns CDR1 MNHEY and CDR2 SVGEGT. This CDR3 is 13 amino acids long. CDR3 sequence reads: CAISMMYQETQYF. CDR3 DNA sequence: TGTGCCATATCAATGATGTACCAAGAGACCCAGTACTTC.

This clonotype has at least ten counts. Being off target in a library aimed at alpha chains, this beta chain has a size of little meaning. This chain joins TRBV7-2 and TRBJ2-2, with unresolved D. V shed 1 base and J shed 1 base, with 10 bases lying between them. There are 16 residues in the CDR3. Germline V gene lookup returns CDR1 SGHTA and CDR2 FQGNSA. The CDR3 spells CASSLVGIKNTGELFF. The CDR3 coding sequence is TGTGCCAGCAGCTTAGTAGGGATTAAGAACACCGGGGAGCTGTTTTTT. Combining the CDR3 with reference TRBV7-2 and TRBJ2-2 gives the whole variable domain GAGVSQSPSNKVTEKGKDVELRCDPISGHTALYWYRQSLGQGLEFLIYFQGNSAPDKSGLPSDRFSAERTGGSVSTLTIQRTQQEDSAVYLCASSLVGIKNTGELFFGEGSRLTVL.

This clonotype showed up many times. Because the library targeted alpha chains, this beta chain is an off-target read whose size means little. CDR3 sequence: CSEQGRSDTQYF. DNA of the CDR3: TGCAGTGAACAGGGGAGGTCAGATACGCAGTATTTT. The chain combines TRBV20-1 with TRBJ2-3; the D gene is possibly TRBD1 (7 bases). The CDR3 loop spans 12 amino acids. The V end was cut by 7 bases, the J end by 4 bases, with 12 bases between. Germline V gives CDR1 DFQATT, CDR2 SNEGSKA (reference sequence).

This clonotype was picked up many times. This beta chain is a stray sequence in a library constructed for alpha chains; its clone size is not meaningful. The gene calls are TRBV6-2 or TRBV6-3 and TRBJ1-1, with 9 bases aligning to TRBD1. The ends lost 6 bases at V and 4 bases at J; junction bases unmatched: 3. The CDR3 loop spans 13 amino acids. Germline loops: CDR1 MNHEY, CDR2 SVGEGT. CDR3 region: CASSLQGATEAFF. Written as DNA, the CDR3 is TGTGCCAGCAGCCTACAGGGGGCCACTGAAGCTTTCTTT.

In this sample, this clonotype turned up many times. This beta chain slipped into a library made for alpha chains as a stray read, so its size is not meaningful. The chain employs TRBV29-1 and TRBJ2-7; weak D call: TRBD1 (6 bases). Per the germline V gene, CDR1 is SQVTM and CDR2 is ANQGSEA. With 5 bases removed from V and 5 bases from J, the gap between germline ends came to 16 bases. The CDR3 runs 13 residues. CDR3 loop: CSVLVGGRDEQYV. The CDR3 nucleotides are TGCAGCGTTTTGGTAGGGGGACGCGACGAGCAGTACGTC.

This clonotype was detected ten times or more. Since the library was made to target alpha chains, this beta chain is a stray read and its abundance is not meaningful. This chain uses TRBV6-5 with TRBJ2-1; 11 nucleotides line up with TRBD2. This CDR3 comprises 15 residues. V gave up 6 bases and J gave up 7 bases; unmatched junction bases: 8. From germline, CDR1 is MNHEY and CDR2 SVGAGI. In DNA form, the CDR3 reads TGTGCCAGCAGCCCGGGACTAGCGGTGGATAATGAGCAGTTCTTC. It is translated as CASSPGLAVDNEQFF.

This clonotype has a count of ten or more. The library was prepared for alpha chains; this beta chain is a stray read, so its frequency means little. V usage is TRBV30 and J usage is TRBJ1-2; D is unclear. Trimming shortened V by 0 bases and J by 10 bases, and 15 bases separated the two germline ends. The CDR3 has 13 amino acids. Per the germline V gene, CDR1 is GTSNPN and CDR2 is SVGIG (reference sequence). The CDR3 here is CAWSVSDEASYTF. The DNA for the CDR3 is TGTGCCTGGAGTGTATCCGACGAGGCGTCCTACACCTTC. Looking up the rest from reference TRBV30 and TRBJ1-2 gives the full variable domain: SQTIHQWPATLVQPVGSPLSLECTVEGTSNPNLYWYRQAAGRGLQLLFYSVGIGQISSEVPQNLSASRPQDRQFILSSKKLLLSDSGFYLCAWSVSDEASYTFGSGTRLTVV.

At least ten counts were recorded for this clonotype. This beta chain is an off-target read within a library intended for alpha chains, so its frequency means little. The chain has TRBV6-2 or TRBV6-3 and TRBJ2-5; 11 bases map to TRBD2. This CDR3 contains 16 residues. V lost 4 bases, J lost 0 bases, and 4 bases stayed unmatched. Germline V gives CDR1 MNHEY, CDR2 SVGEGT. The CDR3 DNA reads TGTGCCAGCAGTTTGGGACTAGCGGCGTACCAAGAGACCCAGTACTTC. Translated: CASSLGLAAYQETQYF.

This clonotype occurred many times. As an off-target read in a library built for alpha chains, this beta chain has a frequency of little significance. The CDR3 protein is CASSQELRGDTQYF. CDR3 in DNA: TGTGCCAGCAGCCAAGAATTACGGGGAGATACGCAGTATTTT. The genes are TRBV14 and TRBJ2-3; a possible D gene is TRBD2 (5 bases). Looked up from germline, CDR1 is SGHDN and CDR2 is FVKESK. The CDR3 has 14 residues. V was pared by 0 bases and J by 5 bases, with 9 bases between.

In its sample, this clonotype was seen many times. This beta chain is a stray sequence in a library constructed for alpha chains; its clone size is not meaningful. CDR3 sequence (DNA): TGTGCCATCAGTTGGTCAGATAATTCACCCCTCCACTTT. Translation: CAISWSDNSPLHF. V and J are TRBV10-3 and TRBJ1-6, with D unclear. The V end was cut by 5 bases, the J end by 5 bases, with 7 bases between. CDR1 ENHRY and CDR2 SYGVKD come from the germline V gene. The CDR3 extends over 13 amino acids.

This clonotype has ten or more counts. Since the library was made to target alpha chains, this beta chain is a stray read and its abundance is not meaningful. The rearrangement uses TRBV20-1 and TRBJ2-3; D is ambiguous. The V and J ends lost 2 bases and 0 bases respectively, with 9 bases between them. The CDR3 has 14 residues. Per germline, CDR1 DFQATT and CDR2 SNEGSKA (reference sequence). This chain's CDR3 is CSARRQVSTDTQYF. CDR3 DNA: TGCAGTGCTAGAAGGCAGGTTAGCACAGATACGCAGTATTTT.